This T cell receptor (beta chain) was captured in a study of T-cell memory formation after mild COVID-19. Study-wide background: There were largely donor-specific TCR clusters. Study findings and constraints: The study found contracting CD4+ clones mainly in CM and EM and contracting CD8+ clones in EMRA.

A word on this clonotype: Its specificity is unknown.

Trimming stripped 6 bases from V and 5 bases from J, with 26 bases between. The CDR3 runs 17 residues. From the 5' RACE reads, TCRdb called clonotypes with MiXCR, one entry per CDR3 protein. The data hold just over 400,000 distinct CDR3 sequences, with roughly a quarter observed a single time. Material for sequencing was PBMCs or a T cell subset sorted from them (not recorded which). The chain recombines TRBV12-3 or TRBV12-4 with TRBJ2-7; possible D gene TRBD1, 5 bases. This receptor was taken from an adult woman who had mild COVID-19 (a few samples of this study predate the infection). Cell type and time point are not known. CDR3 bases: TGTGCCAGCAGCCCCGTTCTGTATTTGGGCAGGGTCAACGAGCAGTACTTC. Its protein is CASSPVLYLGRVNEQYF.